Listed below are T cell receptor beta chains from one sample, sequenced in a study of control samples from healthy donors and cancer patients. Produced via immunoSEQ multiplex PCR; TCRdb's table is partial and in-frame only. The sample comprises tens of thousands of clones, approximately 90% of which are singletons, and around 3.6% rests with the top ten. Sequencing was carried out using blood. All receptors come from a woman between 50 and 59 years old in good health. Both conserved end residues are part of each CDR3. The order of the fields is V gene, J gene, clone size, D gene, CDR3 protein, CDR3 DNA. The D gene is left open where the match is weak. Not every row has a clone size; where given, it reads once, few, many or a size class.

TRBV27	TRBJ1-1	NA	TRBD1	CASSQRQGSTEAFF	TGTGCCAGCAGTCAAAGACAGGGGAGCACTGAAGCTTTCTTT
TRBV7-2	TRBJ2-1	NA	TRBD2	CASSYIAGGQFF	TGTGCCAGCAGCTACATCGCGGGGGGGCAGTTCTTC
TRBV24-1	TRBJ1-2	few	TRBD1	CATSDLGQRWGYTF	TGTGCCACCAGTGATCTGGGACAGCGTTGGGGCTACACCTTC
TRBV9	TRBJ2-2	NA	NA	CASSVRGAGTGELFF	TGTGCCAGCAGCGTACGGGGGGCGGGCACCGGGGAGCTGTTTTTT
TRBV27	TRBJ1-2	NA	TRBD1	CATSPRQGIHGYTF	TGTGCCACCTCTCCTCGACAGGGGATTCATGGCTACACCTTC
TRBV7-2	TRBJ2-5	NA	NA	CASTSYGAGRETQYF	TGTGCCAGCACCTCCTACGGGGCAGGGAGGGAGACCCAGTACTTC
TRBV5-8	TRBJ1-5	NA	NA	CASSLGVSNQPQHF	TGTGCCAGCAGCTTGGGGGTTAGCAATCAGCCCCAGCATTTT
TRBV6-5	TRBJ1-2	once	NA	CASSYSIFTGVYGYTF	TGTGCCAGCAGTTACTCGATTTTTACAGGAGTCTATGGCTACACCTTC
TRBV6-2/TRBV6-3	TRBJ1-1	NA	NA	CAGSRQLLNTEAFF	TGTGCCGGCAGCAGACAGCTTCTGAACACTGAAGCTTTCTTT
TRBV30	TRBJ2-1	NA	TRBD2	CAWSRGGTEQFF	TGTGCCTGGAGTCGCGGGGGGACTGAGCAGTTCTTC
TRBV12-5	TRBJ1-6	NA	NA	CASARTGMYNSPLHF	TGTGCTAGTGCTCGTACGGGGATGTATAATTCACCCCTCCACTTT
TRBV29-1	TRBJ1-2	NA	NA	CSVDGHGWGGGGYTF	TGCAGCGTTGATGGGCACGGTTGGGGGGGCGGCGGCTACACCTTC
TRBV28	TRBJ1-1	once	NA	CASRNTEAFF	TGTGCCAGCAGGAACACTGAAGCTTTCTTT
TRBV7-8	TRBJ2-2	NA	NA	CASSFGSRNTGELFF	TGTGCCAGCAGCTTCGGGAGTCGGAACACCGGGGAGCTGTTTTTT
TRBV3-1/TRBV3-2	TRBJ2-1	once	TRBD2	CASSQDRLAGYNEQFF	TGTGCCAGCAGCCAAGATCGGCTAGCGGGGTACAATGAGCAGTTCTTC
TRBV15	TRBJ1-6	NA	TRBD1	CATSPRAPGQGNSPLHF	TGTGCCACCAGCCCACGGGCCCCCGGACAGGGGAATTCACCCCTCCACTTT
TRBV4-1	TRBJ2-7	NA	NA	CASSQPRTGSYEQYF	TGCGCCAGCAGCCAACCCCGGACCGGCTCCTACGAGCAGTACTTC
TRBV18	TRBJ2-1	once	NA	CASSPGVEQFF	TGTGCCAGCTCGCCAGGGGTTGAGCAGTTCTTC
TRBV7-3	TRBJ1-1	NA	NA	CASSLQGGNEAFF	TGTGCCAGCAGCCTGCAGGGCGGGAATGAAGCTTTCTTT
TRBV24-1	TRBJ2-1	NA	TRBD2	CATSGNTLLTGTKVGHYNEQFF	TGTGCCACCTCAGGAAATACACTACTAACTGGGACTAAAGTTGGGCACTACAATGAGCAGTTCTTC
TRBV15	TRBJ2-3	NA	TRBD2	CATSDPSGAGTDTQYF	TGTGCCACCAGCGACCCTAGCGGGGCCGGCACAGATACGCAGTATTTT
TRBV18	TRBJ1-1	NA	NA	CASSPRGAPEAFF	TGTGCCAGCTCACCAAGAGGGGCGCCTGAAGCTTTCTTT
TRBV27	TRBJ2-3	NA	TRBD1	CASSPYGQGGRDTQYF	TGTGCCAGCAGTCCCTATGGACAGGGGGGGCGAGATACGCAGTATTTT
TRBV14	TRBJ1-1	NA	NA	CASSQSTYEAFF	TGTGCCAGCAGCCAAAGTACCTATGAAGCTTTCTTT
TRBV27	TRBJ2-2	NA	TRBD1	CATRGTGNTGELFF	TGTGCCACCAGGGGGACAGGGAACACCGGGGAGCTGTTTTTT
TRBV6-5	TRBJ1-1	NA	TRBD1	CASSLTGPGTEAFF	TGTGCCAGCAGTTTGACAGGGCCTGGGACTGAAGCTTTCTTT
TRBV7-9	TRBJ1-2	NA	TRBD1	CASSLDQGAPIYGYTF	TGTGCCAGCAGCTTAGATCAGGGGGCACCGATCTATGGCTACACCTTC
TRBV7-2	TRBJ1-5	NA	NA	CASSLGFSRASNQPQHF	TGTGCCAGCAGCTTAGGTTTTTCCAGGGCGAGCAATCAGCCCCAGCATTTT
TRBV7-8	TRBJ2-1	NA	NA	CASSLNNEQFF	TGTGCCAGCAGCCTCAACAATGAGCAGTTCTTC
TRBV6-6	TRBJ1-1	NA	NA	CATGEKVVAFF	TGTGCCACGGGGGAGAAAGTGGTAGCTTTCTTT
TRBV7-8	TRBJ2-5	NA	TRBD2	CASSLIAGTQETQYF	TGTGCCAGCAGCTTAATAGCGGGGACCCAAGAGACCCAGTACTTC
TRBV27	TRBJ2-6	NA	NA	CASSLRAGTQGSGANVLTF	TGTGCCAGCAGTTTGAGAGCCGGGACTCAGGGATCTGGGGCCAACGTCCTGACTTTC
TRBV7-3	TRBJ2-2	NA	NA	CASSLDVSRANTGELFF	TGTGCCAGCAGCTTAGACGTATCGCGGGCGAACACCGGGGAGCTGTTTTTT
TRBV7-2	TRBJ2-1	NA	TRBD2	CASSGLAGGYEQFF	TGTGCCAGCAGTGGACTAGCGGGGGGATATGAGCAGTTCTTC
TRBV7-2	TRBJ1-2	few	NA	CASSSRGTEYGYTF	TGTGCCAGCAGCTCGCGCGGGACCGAATATGGCTACACCTTC
TRBV28	TRBJ1-4	NA	TRBD1	CASSSTTGGREKLFF	TGTGCCAGCAGTTCCACGACAGGGGGCAGGGAAAAACTGTTTTTT
TRBV19	TRBJ1-3	NA	TRBD1	CASRKRGQDISGNTIYF	TGTGCCAGTAGGAAAAGGGGACAGGATATCTCTGGAAACACCATATATTTT
TRBV28	TRBJ2-5	NA	NA	CASSWRQETQYF	TGTGCCAGCAGTTGGAGGCAAGAGACCCAGTACTTC
TRBV19	TRBJ1-5	NA	NA	CASSTGRGRNQPQHF	TGTGCCAGTAGTACAGGGAGAGGGCGGAATCAGCCCCAGCATTTT
TRBV4-1	TRBJ2-3	NA	NA	CASSGGPPSTDTQYF	TGCGCCAGCAGCGGGGGGCCCCCTAGCACAGATACGCAGTATTTT
TRBV5-5	TRBJ2-3	NA	NA	CASSFQSRLTGTDTQYF	TGTGCCAGCAGCTTTCAATCTCGACTGACCGGCACAGATACGCAGTATTTT
TRBV7-2	TRBJ1-2	NA	NA	CASSPARAGYTF	TGTGCCAGCAGCCCCGCGCGAGCTGGCTACACCTTC
TRBV6-6	TRBJ1-4	once	TRBD1	CASSSGQGGEKLFF	TGTGCCAGCAGTTCCGGACAGGGCGGAGAAAAACTGTTTTTT
TRBV3-1/TRBV3-2	TRBJ1-1	NA	NA	CASSQVAGRSWSEAFF	TGTGCCAGCAGCCAAGTGGCAGGCCGAAGCTGGTCTGAAGCTTTCTTT
TRBV2	TRBJ1-1	NA	TRBD1	CASRRAGGWDTEAFF	TGTGCCAGTAGACGGGCAGGGGGCTGGGACACTGAAGCTTTCTTT